This paragraph reports one TCR beta chain. This sample is drawn from a study of control samples from healthy donors and cancer patients. This table comes from immunoSEQ multiplex PCR, and its TCRdb copy is limited to in-frame clones, with some not included. The top ten hold approximately 0.7% of the sample, which has 160,000 or so clones, roughly nine tenths seen once. CDR3 length equals 17 residues. Sequences were obtained from blood. This sequence originates from a woman aged 25 to 39 in good health. The chain carries TRBV21-1 and TRBJ1-2; TRBD1 reflects the table's D call only, with no check against the DNA. TRBV21-1 is noted as a pseudogene. CDR3 bases: TGTGCCAGCAGCAAAGAGCAAAGGGGGTTGGGAAACTATGGCTACACCTTC. Its protein is CASSKEQRGLGNYGYTF.